One and the same sample provided the 30 T cell receptor beta chains below, sequenced in a study of shared clonotypes between healthy human individuals (dated by TCRdb to about 2020). Libraries were made using the immunoSEQ multiplex PCR assay. TCRdb stores this immuneACCESS table with in-frame sequences only. Part of the clones is absent; in the studies checked, under half of the shortfall reflects unresolved V genes, and no reason is known for the rest. The sample table holds millions of clones, of which 90% to 95% were seen once. The ten largest make up about 0.13% of the sample. The sequenced sample was naive CD4+ T cells sorted from blood. The cell subset or site label corresponds to: CD45RA+ positively selected. These receptors were obtained from a man between 18 and 35 years old in good health.

The CDR3 DNA reads as TGTGCCAGCAGCTTGGAGCAGGGCGGGACCGGGGAGCTGTTTTTT. Encoded protein: CASSLEQGGTGELFF. V gene TRBV5-4 combines with J gene TRBJ2-2; D tentatively reads TRBD1 or TRBD2 (5 bases each). In germline, CDR1 is SGHNT, CDR2 YYREEE (reference sequence). Trimming pared 0 bases from V and 5 bases from J, leaving 11 bases between. The CDR3 covers 15 residues.

The chain uses TRBV9 and TRBJ2-7, with 11 positions matching TRBD2. With 4 bases clipped from V and 4 bases from J, the junction kept 4 bases outside the gene matches. Per germline, CDR1 SGDLS and CDR2 YYNGEE. The CDR3 consists of 14 residues. This chain's CDR3 is CASSFGLAGYEQYF. CDR3 DNA: TGTGCCAGCAGCTTCGGACTAGCGGGTTACGAGCAGTACTTC.

V and J are TRBV6-4 and TRBJ1-4; the D gene is possibly TRBD1 (5 bases). Germline CDR1 reads MRHNA; CDR2 reads SNTAGT. V was clipped by 4 bases and J by 8 bases, with 20 bases between them. The CDR3 covers 16 residues. CDR3 DNA: TGTGCCAGCAGTGGCACCTACGTGGGGAGGGACGAAAAACTGTTTTTT. Translating gives CASSGTYVGRDEKLFF.

This chain joins TRBV10-1 and TRBJ2-7; D is possibly TRBD1 (5 bases). Germline CDR1 WNHNN, CDR2 SYGVQD (reference sequence). The V end was cut by 4 bases, the J end by 5 bases, with 9 bases between. The CDR3 length is 12 residues. CDR3 nucleotides: TGCGCCAGCAGTGGACAGTTGGACGAGCAGTACTTC. Translation gives CASSGQLDEQYF.

This rearrangement joins TRBV9 to TRBJ2-1; 8 nucleotides align to TRBD2. Germline V gene lookup returns CDR1 SGDLS and CDR2 YYNGEE. V dropped 2 bases and J dropped 7; count of bases not matched to a gene: 8. The CDR3 has 15 residues. DNA for the CDR3: TGTGCCAGCAGCGTTAGCGGGGACCCCTTTAATGAGCAGTTCTTC. Protein: CASSVSGDPFNEQFF.

This sequence joins TRBV5-1 and TRBJ1-1; D perhaps matches TRBD1 (5 bases). The CDR3 has 17 amino acids. Germline-derived CDR1 and CDR2 are SGHRS and YFSETQ. Trimming pared 4 bases from V and 10 bases from J, leaving 29 bases between. CDR3 amino acids: CASSPDTPGRWSSVAFF. CDR3 DNA sequence: TGCGCCAGCAGCCCGGACACCCCAGGGCGTTGGTCTAGCGTAGCTTTCTTT.

This rearrangement joins TRBV2 to TRBJ2-7, with D perhaps TRBD1 or TRBD2 (5 bases each). Trimming cost V 9 bases and J 5 bases, with 20 bases left between them. This CDR3 spans 14 amino acids. The germline gives CDR1 SNHLY, CDR2 FYNNEI. CDR3 protein: CASTLEGTVHEQYF. CDR3 nucleotides: TGTGCCAGTACCCTTGAGGGGACGGTCCACGAGCAGTACTTC.

The rearrangement joins TRBV6-1 to TRBJ1-5, with D possibly matching TRBD1 (5 bases). Per germline, CDR1 MNHNS and CDR2 SASEGT. The CDR3 is 15 residues long. The V end was cut by 5 bases, the J end by 0 bases, with 11 bases between. CDR3 sequence: CASSPGDYSNQPQHF. The CDR3, as DNA: TGTGCCAGCAGTCCCGGGGACTATAGCAATCAGCCCCAGCATTTT.

Regarding this clone: This CDR3 is also generated by other DNA sequences in the sample. The chain recombines TRBV5-4 with TRBJ2-5; 12 nucleotides match TRBD2. From germline, CDR1 is SGHNT and CDR2 YYREEE (reference sequence). The trim removed 2 bases at V and 2 bases at J, leaving 4 bases unmatched. This CDR3 has 16 amino acids. The chain's CDR3 is CASSLGLAGLQETQYF. CDR3 bases: TGTGCCAGCAGCTTAGGACTAGCGGGGCTTCAAGAGACCCAGTACTTC.

This sequence joins TRBV19 and TRBJ2-1; TRBD1 matches 10 bases. The germline CDR1 and CDR2 sequences are LNHDA and SQIVND (reference sequence). This CDR3 has 17 amino acids. V lost 5 bases and J lost 7; bases outside the gene matches: 14. Here the CDR3 reads CASSQLRGQGPLNEQFF. The CDR3 DNA follows: TGTGCCAGTAGTCAGCTAAGGGGACAGGGGCCCCTAAATGAGCAGTTCTTC.

This sequence joins TRBV5-4 and TRBJ2-1; TRBD1 aligns across 8 bases. The V and J ends lost 1 base and 2 bases, in that order; junction bases with no gene match: 5. This CDR3 contains 16 residues. Germline values: CDR1 SGHNT, CDR2 YYREEE (reference sequence). Written as DNA, the CDR3 is TGTGCCAGCAGCTTGAATCAGGGACAGGCCTACAATGAGCAGTTCTTC. Its translation is CASSLNQGQAYNEQFF.

The rearrangement uses TRBV28 and TRBJ1-3; the D is unclear. V was cut by 6 bases and J by 0 bases, with 15 bases left in between. Germline-derived CDR1 and CDR2 are MDHEN and SYDVKM. CDR3 size: 16 residues. The CDR3, as DNA: TGTGCCAGCAGCCGGACCGGGAAAATCTCTGGAAACACCATATATTTT. This gives the protein CASSRTGKISGNTIYF.

A word on this clone: Other nucleotide sequences in the sample specify the same CDR3. This rearrangement joins TRBV2 to TRBJ1-1; 8 positions agree with TRBD1. CDR1 is SNHLY, CDR2 FYNNEI, per germline. With V trimmed by 6 bases and J by 4 bases, 1 base remained unmatched. The CDR3 has 12 amino acids. CDR3 sequence reads: CASRQGGTEAFF. CDR3 DNA: TGTGCCAGCAGACAGGGGGGCACTGAAGCTTTCTTT.

This CDR3 is CASRFGQGDTDTQYF. CDR3 nucleotide sequence: TGTGCCAGCAGATTTGGACAGGGGGACACAGATACGCAGTATTTT. The rearrangement uses TRBV9 and TRBJ2-3; 10 bases match TRBD1. The junction had 5 bases not matched to a gene; V was cut back by 5 bases and J by 2 bases. This CDR3 is built from 15 residues. CDR1 is SGDLS, CDR2 YYNGEE, per germline.

The V and J genes are TRBV28 and TRBJ2-7; 9 bases are shared with TRBD1. With V trimmed by 7 bases and J by 3 bases, 7 bases remained unmatched. This CDR3 region has 14 residues. The germline V gene encodes CDR1 MDHEN and CDR2 SYDVKM. The DNA for the CDR3 is TGTGCCAGCACCCTGACAGGGGGTAGCTACGAGCAGTACTTC. It translates to CASTLTGGSYEQYF.

The rearrangement links TRBV14 to TRBJ1-2, with a possible D match to TRBD1 (6 bases). The CDR3 is 15 residues long. The germline CDR1 and CDR2 sequences are SGHDN and FVKESK. The V end lost 0 bases, the J end lost 7 bases, and 15 bases lay between the germline ends. CDR3: CASSQDLGGWGGYTF. Here the CDR3 DNA reads TGTGCCAGCAGCCAAGATCTGGGGGGCTGGGGTGGCTACACCTTC.

CDR3 DNA: TGTGCCAGCACCGGGACTAGCGGGGGGACCCAGTACTTC. This translates into CASTGTSGGTQYF. This rearrangement joins TRBV2 to TRBJ2-5; 14 bases line up with TRBD2. The CDR3 consists of 13 residues. Germline CDR1 reads SNHLY; CDR2 reads FYNNEI. V gave up 7 bases and J gave up 7 bases; unmatched junction bases: 2. Combining the CDR3 with reference TRBV2 and TRBJ2-5 gives the whole variable domain EPEVTQTPSHQVTQMGQEVILRCVPISNHLYFYWYRQILGQKVEFLVSFYNNEISEKSEIFDDQFSVERPDGSNFTLKIRSTKLEDSAMYFCASTGTSGGTQYFGPGTRLLVL.

The J gene is TRBJ1-6, the V gene TRBV7-9, with a weak D call TRBD1 (6 bases). CDR3 size: 16 residues. Per the germline V gene, CDR1 is SEHNR and CDR2 is FQNEAQ (reference sequence). Trimming stripped 2 bases from V and 10 bases from J, with 18 bases between. CDR3 sequence: CASSLSITTGPSPLHF. The CDR3 DNA is TGTGCCAGCAGCTTATCCATCACAACAGGGCCCTCACCCCTCCACTTT.

The chain links TRBV5-1 to TRBJ2-3; the match to TRBD2 covers 9 bases. The V segment lost 1 base and the J segment 2 bases; nucleotides outside the gene matches: 2. The CDR3 covers 15 residues. Germline V gene data show CDR1 as SGHRS and CDR2 as YFSETQ. CDR3 in DNA: TGCGCCAGCAGCTTGCTAGCGGGAATCACAGATACGCAGTATTTT. Its protein is CASSLLAGITDTQYF.

The chain has TRBV28 and TRBJ1-1, with D possibly matching TRBD1 (5 bases). This CDR3 has 14 amino acids. Germline V CDR1 and CDR2: MDHEN, SYDVKM. V was pared by 4 bases and J by 4 bases, with 13 bases between. Here the CDR3 reads CASSYPGGITEAFF. CDR3 coding DNA: TGTGCCAGCAGTTACCCGGGGGGGATCACTGAAGCTTTCTTT.

The rearrangement links TRBV6-6 to TRBJ1-1; D is perhaps TRBD1 (5 bases). Between the trimmed V and J ends, which lost 8 bases and 1 base, there was a span of 8 bases. The CDR3 is 12 amino acids. CDR1 is MNHNY, CDR2 SVGAGI, per germline (reference sequence). The CDR3 DNA is TGTGCCAGCCGAACAGGGAACACTGAAGCTTTCTTT. Residues: CASRTGNTEAFF.

This chain links TRBV7-8 with TRBJ2-7; weak D call: TRBD1 (6 bases). The CDR3 is made up of 15 amino acids. CDR1 is SGHVS and CDR2 is FQNEAQ in the germline V gene. V was shortened by 0 bases and J by 2 bases, with 11 bases between the two germline ends. CDR3 protein: CASSLAGAGTYEQYF. CDR3 DNA sequence: TGTGCCAGCAGCTTAGCGGGGGCAGGGACCTACGAGCAGTACTTC.

The chain uses TRBV28 and TRBJ2-2; possibly TRBD1 for D (5 bases). CDR1 and CDR2 (germline): MDHEN, SYDVKM. CDR3 length: 14 residues. Trimming cost V 5 bases and J 5 bases, with 12 bases left between them. The CDR3 spells CASSTIQGTGELFF. CDR3 nucleotide sequence: TGTGCCAGCAGTACAATCCAGGGTACCGGGGAGCTGTTTTTT.

The gene calls are TRBV18 and TRBJ2-7; D is perhaps TRBD1 or TRBD2 (5 bases each). V gave up 3 bases and J gave up 0 bases, with 12 bases separating them. This CDR3 region has 15 residues. Germline values: CDR1 KGHSH, CDR2 LQKENI. The CDR3 DNA sequence: TGTGCCAGCTCACCCGGGACCACCTCCTCCTACGAGCAGTACTTC. Translation: CASSPGTTSSYEQYF.

The chain has TRBV4-3 and TRBJ2-2; D tentatively reads TRBD1 or TRBD2 (5 bases each). The CDR3 sequence is 14 residues long. V was clipped by 6 bases and J by 7 bases, with 15 bases between them. Germline CDR1 and CDR2: LGHNA and YSLEER. The CDR3 protein is CASRRGALLGELFF. CDR3 DNA: TGCGCCAGCAGAAGAGGGGCCCTACTCGGGGAGCTGTTTTTT.

CDR3 bases: TGTGCCAGCAGCGCTGACGTCCCTGGGGACTGGGCTAATGAAAAACTGTTTTTT. It specifies CASSADVPGDWANEKLFF. This rearrangement joins TRBV11-1 to TRBJ1-4, with D possibly TRBD1 on 5 matching bases. The CDR3 covers 18 residues. Germline V gene sequence: CDR1 SGHAT, CDR2 FQDESV (reference sequence). V was clipped by 5 bases and J by 3 bases, with 22 bases between them.

This chain links TRBV7-8 with TRBJ2-7; D gene uncertain. The CDR3 consists of 13 residues. V was clipped by 1 base and J by 3 bases, with 7 bases between them. Germline assignment: CDR1 SGHVS and CDR2 FQNEAQ. The CDR3 DNA reads as TGTGCCAGCAGCTTAGTTCAGAACTACGAGCAGTACTTC. Translated, it gives CASSLVQNYEQYF.

The J gene is TRBJ2-5, the V gene TRBV7-2, with D perhaps TRBD2 (5 bases). The CDR3 is made up of 15 amino acids. Germline CDR1 SGHTA, CDR2 FQGNSA. V lost 2 bases, J lost 0 bases, and 10 bases lay in between. The CDR3 region has the DNA TGTGCCAGCAGCTTATACTCGGGGTACCAAGAGACCCAGTACTTC. Amino acids: CASSLYSGYQETQYF.

V is TRBV6-1 and J is TRBJ1-1; D is possibly TRBD1 (5 bases). This CDR3 contains 15 residues. Trimming left V 3 bases short and J 6 bases short, with 17 bases between. Per germline, CDR1 MNHNS and CDR2 SASEGT. In DNA form, the CDR3 reads TGTGCCAGCAGTGATGCTGTCGGGGCAGTCTCTGAAGCTTTCTTT. As protein: CASSDAVGAVSEAFF.

The chain recombines TRBV10-3 with TRBJ2-3, with 9 bases lining up with TRBD2. CDR1 and CDR2 from the germline V gene are ENHRY and SYGVKD. The CDR3 length is 16 residues. Trimming cost V 0 bases and J 7 bases; bases outside gene matches: 8. CDR3 sequence (DNA): TGTGCCATCAGTGAGTCGTGGCGGGGGGGCCTTCATACGCAGTATTTT. It yields the protein CAISESWRGGLHTQYF.